One T cell receptor (beta chain) is described in this entry. Its antigen is unknown. From RNA transcripts, TCR beta CDR3 regions were amplified. The HTBI primer set drove a first-round RT-PCR of the TCR CDR3. TCRdb used MiXCR to reprocess the multiplex PCR reads, holding one entry per CDR3 protein. The sample has 300,000 to 400,000 distinct CDR3 sequences, 15% to 20% seen once. The sample is drawn from a study of T cells in Graves' hyperthyroidism and ophthalmopathy. Among the patients, aged 18 to 65, hyperthyroidism was newly diagnosed and had lasted under 2 months. Study findings and constraints: Most thyroid-expanded clonotypes above 0.001 were also found in blood.

The CDR3 extends over 19 amino acids. Germline CDR1 reads MDHEN; CDR2 reads SYDVKM. The V gene end was trimmed by 4 bases and the J gene end by 2 bases; junction bases not matched to a gene: 11. The sample consisted of blood. The chain combines TRBV28 with TRBJ2-1; 13 nucleotides line up with TRBD2. This sequence originates from a woman aged 45-65 years with Graves' hyperthyroidism. In DNA, the CDR3 is TGTGCCAGCAGTTCTCCGGGACTAGCGGGAAGTCAAGCCTACAATGAGCAGTTCTTC. Translating it yields CASSSPGLAGSQAYNEQFF. Full variable domain (rest looked up from reference TRBV28 and TRBJ2-1): DVKVTQSSRYLVKRTGEKVFLECVQDMDHENMFWYRQDPGLGLRLIYFSYDVKMKEKGDIPEGYSVSREKKERFSLILESASTNQTSMYLCASSSPGLAGSQAYNEQFFGPGTRLTVL.